Below are 29 T cell receptor beta chains sequenced from a single sample in a study of T cells expressing NK-cell markers (TCRdb year 2020). The library relied on 5' RACE. Sequencing was performed on an Illumina HiSeq 2000. Reprocessed by TCRdb, the reads give a single entry per CDR3 protein sequence, without DNA. The sample's records list fewer than 300,000 distinct CDR3 sequences. The top ten clones comprise around 4.2% of the sample. Source material: blood T cells: a sorted CD56 or NKG2C T cell subset, CD4+ or CD8+ T cells, or bulk PBMC T cells (not recorded which). These receptors all stem from a woman between 18 and 70 years old in good health.

The chain uses TRBV30 and TRBJ1-3; with no DNA, the TCRdb D assignment of TRBD1 cannot be verified. The CDR3 length is 15 residues. The germline V gene encodes CDR1 GTSNPN and CDR2 SVGIG (reference sequence). The CDR3 is CAWSSRVGAGNTIYF.

V is TRBV7-2 and J is TRBJ2-5; TCRdb's D gene call, TRBD1, goes unchecked for lack of DNA. The CDR3 consists of 14 residues. Germline V gene lookup returns CDR1 SGHTA and CDR2 FQGNSA. This chain's CDR3 is CASSPRRGLETQYF.

This chain joins TRBV28 and TRBJ2-1; TCRdb's D call, TRBD2, is unchecked because there is no DNA. This CDR3 comprises 19 residues. CDR1 is MDHEN, CDR2 SYDVKM, per germline. The CDR3 sequence: CASSSMPGATSGRWNEQFF. Combining the CDR3 with reference TRBV28 and TRBJ2-1 gives the whole variable domain DVKVTQSSRYLVKRTGEKVFLECVQDMDHENMFWYRQDPGLGLRLIYFSYDVKMKEKGDIPEGYSVSREKKERFSLILESASTNQTSMYLCASSSMPGATSGRWNEQFFGPGTRLTVL.

The V gene is TRBV3-1, the J gene TRBJ2-3; with no DNA, the TCRdb D assignment of TRBD2 cannot be verified. The CDR3 loop spans 16 amino acids. The germline V gene encodes CDR1 LGHDT and CDR2 YNNKEL (reference sequence). CDR3 sequence: CASSLRDSPGTDTQYF.

The chain links TRBV28 to TRBJ2-1; the TRBD2 assignment by TCRdb is unverifiable without DNA. The germline V gene encodes CDR1 MDHEN and CDR2 SYDVKM. The CDR3 runs to 14 residues. This chain's CDR3 is CASSLVAGVNEQFF.

The rearrangement links TRBV18 to TRBJ2-1; TCRdb's D call, TRBD1, is unchecked because there is no DNA. Per the germline V gene, CDR1 is KGHSH and CDR2 is LQKENI. This CDR3 has 15 amino acids. CDR3 in amino acids: CASSPVEGARNEQFF.

This chain joins TRBV6-2 or TRBV6-3 and TRBJ2-1; TCRdb picks TRBD2, but there is no DNA to check that call. Germline loops: CDR1 MNHEY, CDR2 SVGEGT. This CDR3 comprises 13 residues. The CDR3: CASSWLALNEQFF.

The chain uses TRBV5-1 and TRBJ1-5; lacking DNA, the TRBD1 call made by TCRdb goes unchecked. The CDR3 totals 14 residues. Looked up from germline, CDR1 is SGHRS and CDR2 is YFSETQ. CDR3 residues: CASSAGRDRSPQHF.

V and J are TRBV11-2 and TRBJ1-4; TCRdb names TRBD1, which stays unverified in the absence of DNA. The CDR3 is 15 amino acids. Germline CDR1 reads SGHAT; CDR2 reads FQNNGV. The CDR3 protein is CASSLDWGSGEKLFF. Together with reference TRBV11-2 and TRBJ1-4, the CDR3 gives the full variable domain: EAGVAQSPRYKIIEKRQSVAFWCNPISGHATLYWYQQILGQGPKLLIQFQNNGVVDDSQLPKDRFSAERLKGVDSTLKIQPAKLEDSAVYLCASSLDWGSGEKLFFGSGTQLSVL.

This chain uses TRBV20-1 with TRBJ2-1; the D call from TCRdb, TRBD2, cannot be confirmed without DNA. Looked up from germline, CDR1 is DFQATT and CDR2 is SNEGSKA (reference sequence). The CDR3 runs to 14 residues. This CDR3 reads CSAYSGGAGNEQFF.

V and J are TRBV12-3 or TRBV12-4 and TRBJ1-3; as DNA is missing, the TRBD1 call by TCRdb cannot be tested. The CDR3 totals 17 residues. The CDR3 protein is CASSFWGPTTSGNTIYF.

The V gene is TRBV7-9, the J gene TRBJ2-4; checking the TCRdb D call of TRBD2 is not possible without DNA. This CDR3 has 17 amino acids. From germline, CDR1 is SEHNR and CDR2 FQNEAQ (reference sequence). The CDR3 protein is CASSSQRGALAKNIQYF.

This chain links TRBV4-1 with TRBJ1-5; TCRdb's D call, TRBD1, is unchecked because there is no DNA. Germline V gives CDR1 MGHRA, CDR2 YSYEKL. CDR3 size: 15 residues. The CDR3: CASSQDELGAQPQHF.

The genes are TRBV5-4 and TRBJ2-3; TCRdb's assignment of TRBD2 cannot be checked, as there is no DNA. The CDR3 is 16 residues long. Germline V gene lookup returns CDR1 SGHNT and CDR2 YYREEE (reference sequence). The CDR3 loop reads CASSPKLARDPDTQYF. Complete variable domain (other parts from reference TRBV5-4 and TRBJ2-3): ETGVTQSPTHLIKTRGQQVTLRCSSQSGHNTVSWYQQALGQGPQFIFQYYREEENGRGNFPPRFSGLQFPNYSSELNVNALELDDSALYLCASSPKLARDPDTQYFGPGTRLTVL.

The V call is TRBV20-1, the J call TRBJ2-2; lacking DNA, the TRBD2 call made by TCRdb goes unchecked. The CDR3 spans 14 residues. Germline V gene data show CDR1 as DFQATT and CDR2 as SNEGSKA (reference sequence). CDR3 amino acids: CSASASGSTGELFF.

The genes are TRBV5-1 and TRBJ2-6; the TCRdb call, TRBD2, lacks DNA for checking. Germline assignment: CDR1 SGHRS and CDR2 YFSETQ. The CDR3 is 16 residues long. The chain's CDR3 is CASSLVVQTGANVLTF.

The chain carries TRBV4-1 and TRBJ1-5; the TCRdb call, TRBD1, lacks DNA for checking. CDR1 MGHRA and CDR2 YSYEKL come from the germline V gene. The CDR3 is 13 residues long. CDR3 sequence: CASSQDPRQPQHF.

This chain connects TRBV5-1 to TRBJ1-3; lacking DNA, the TRBD1 call made by TCRdb goes unchecked. The CDR3 has 17 residues. Germline CDR1 and CDR2: SGHRS and YFSETQ. The chain's CDR3 is CASSLGGTVTSGNTIYF.

The V gene is TRBV12-3 or TRBV12-4, the J gene TRBJ1-1. This CDR3 has 13 residues. CDR3 sequence reads: CASSSQGRTEAFF.

The chain links TRBV11-2 to TRBJ1-1. The CDR3 is 12 residues long. In germline, CDR1 is SGHAT, CDR2 FQNNGV. This chain's CDR3 is CASSLLGPGAFF. The entire variable domain, with the rest obtained from reference TRBV11-2 and TRBJ1-1, is as follows: EAGVAQSPRYKIIEKRQSVAFWCNPISGHATLYWYQQILGQGPKLLIQFQNNGVVDDSQLPKDRFSAERLKGVDSTLKIQPAKLEDSAVYLCASSLLGPGAFFGQGTRLTVV.

The chain uses TRBV4-3 and TRBJ1-4; lacking DNA, the TRBD1 call made by TCRdb goes unchecked. Germline lookup yields CDR1 LGHNA and CDR2 YSLEER. CDR3 size: 17 residues. CDR3 sequence: CASSQAPGRHISVKLFF.

The chain couples TRBV6-5 to TRBJ2-1; absent DNA, TCRdb's TRBD2 call cannot be checked. The CDR3 covers 13 residues. Germline assignment: CDR1 MNHEY and CDR2 SVGAGI. The chain's CDR3 is CASSYRGRNEQFF.

The gene calls are TRBV6-1 and TRBJ1-1. Germline values: CDR1 MNHNS, CDR2 SASEGT. This CDR3 comprises 11 residues. The CDR3 loop is CASSANLEAFF.

The rearrangement uses TRBV5-1 and TRBJ2-3; TCRdb reports TRBD1, a call that lacks DNA to check it against. The CDR3 covers 14 residues. Germline values: CDR1 SGHRS, CDR2 YFSETQ. CDR3 residues: CASSFGQGRDTQYF.

The gene calls are TRBV7-3 and TRBJ1-1. Germline V gene lookup returns CDR1 SGHTA and CDR2 FQGTGA. The CDR3 covers 14 residues. The CDR3 is CASSLLGGNTEAFF.

The CDR3 sequence: CASSIIGSGGRTLSYNEQFF. The rearrangement uses TRBV19 and TRBJ2-1; TCRdb designates TRBD2, a call that cannot be tested without DNA. CDR1 LNHDA and CDR2 SQIVND come from the germline V gene (reference sequence). CDR3 length equals 20 residues.

This chain links TRBV7-2 with TRBJ2-4. There are 14 residues in the CDR3. Germline V CDR1 and CDR2: SGHTA, FQGNSA. CDR3 sequence reads: CASSLGEAKNIQYF.

The V call is TRBV6-2 or TRBV6-3, the J call TRBJ2-1; TCRdb indicates TRBD2, and absent DNA this call remains unverified. In germline, CDR1 is MNHEY, CDR2 SVGEGT. This CDR3 is 16 amino acids long. The CDR3: CASRSISGGDHNEQFF.

The chain has TRBV7-9 and TRBJ1-1. Looked up from germline, CDR1 is SEHNR and CDR2 is FQNEAQ (reference sequence). This CDR3 comprises 13 residues. CDR3 region: CASSLEGGFRAFF.